These 22 T cell receptor beta chains were all obtained from the same sample, sequenced in a study of cytomegalovirus exposure and HLA in healthy donors. Amplification used 60 Vbeta primers and 13 Jbeta primers. The protocol was immunoSEQ multiplex PCR, while the TCRdb copy is restricted to in-frame clones and leaves out a portion. The sample shows more than 110,000 clones, around 80% of them seen only once. The sample comprised PBMCs. Source of these receptors: a woman aged 50 to 65 in good health and CMV-seropositive.

A note on this clone: Germline is not matched at one junction end, which may reflect a read error. The chain combines TRBV7-8 with TRBJ1-5; possibly TRBD1 for D (6 bases). There are 14 residues in the CDR3. Germline loops: CDR1 SGHVS, CDR2 FQNEAQ. CDR3 loop: CASSPTGSNQPQHF. For the CDR3, the DNA is TGTGCCAGCAGCCCCACAGGGAGCAACCAGCCCCAGCATTTT.

CDR3 nucleotide sequence: TGTGCCTGGAGGAGTACTCAAGAGACCCAGTACTTC. Amino acid sequence: CAWRSTQETQYF. The chain uses TRBV30 and TRBJ2-5; unclear D gene. CDR1 is GTSNPN, CDR2 SVGIG, per germline (reference sequence). The CDR3 spans 12 residues. Trimming shortened V by 3 bases and J by 2 bases, and 7 bases separated the two germline ends.

This chain links TRBV2 with TRBJ1-5; 7 nucleotides agree with TRBD1. J was trimmed by 0 bases and V by 6 bases; bases with no gene match: 5. CDR3 length: 15 residues. Germline assignment: CDR1 SNHLY and CDR2 FYNNEI. In DNA, the CDR3 is TGTGCCAGCAGGGGGGACAGCAATAGCAATCAGCCCCAGCATTTT. Protein product: CASRGDSNSNQPQHF.

This clone has just a few counts. The V gene is TRBV5-6, the J gene TRBJ2-2, with 9 bases lining up with TRBD1. V trimming: 4 bases; J trimming: 5 bases; junction bases outside the gene matches: 6. The CDR3 length is 15 residues. Germline-derived CDR1 and CDR2 are SGHDT and YYEEEE. CDR3 nucleotide sequence: TGTGCCAGCAGCCCCGGGACAGGGAGGACCGGGGAGCTGTTTTTT. Its protein product is CASSPGTGRTGELFF.

The V and J genes are TRBV19 and TRBJ1-3; the D is unclear. Trimming removed 5 bases at V and 0 bases at J, with 5 bases between. Germline V CDR1 and CDR2: LNHDA, SQIVND (reference sequence). The CDR3 is made up of 13 amino acids. The DNA of the CDR3 is TGTGCCAGTAGTCTCTACTCTGGAAACACCATATATTTT. Residues: CASSLYSGNTIYF.

The chain recombines TRBV4-3 with TRBJ2-1, with a weak D call TRBD1 (6 bases). Germline loops: CDR1 LGHNA, CDR2 YSLEER. The CDR3 runs to 16 residues. With 5 bases removed from V and 4 bases from J, the gap between germline ends came to 18 bases. DNA of the CDR3: TGCGCCAGCAGCAGGGGGACGGACTCACGGTACAATGAGCAGTTCTTC. It translates to CASSRGTDSRYNEQFF.

On this clone: Germline is not matched at one junction end, which may reflect a read error. This chain links TRBV7-9 with TRBJ2-7; no clear D. CDR1 and CDR2 from the germline V gene are SEHNR and FQNEAQ (reference sequence). CDR3 length: 12 residues. The DNA of the CDR3 is TGTGCCAGCAGCTTAGACAGCTACAAGCAGTACTTC. This gives the protein CASSLDSYKQYF.

The chain links TRBV2 to TRBJ1-2; no clear D gene. The V and J ends lost 4 bases and 7 bases respectively, with 10 bases between them. This CDR3 region has 12 residues. The germline V gene encodes CDR1 SNHLY and CDR2 FYNNEI. This CDR3 reads CASSGRSGGYTF. As DNA, the CDR3 is TGTGCCAGCAGTGGCCGGTCGGGTGGCTACACCTTC.

The CDR3 bases are TGCGCCAGCACCCCTGCAGGCGGGACTGAAGCTTTCTTT. This gives the protein CASTPAGGTEAFF. The V call is TRBV5-1, the J call TRBJ1-1; D remains unclear. The V gene lost 6 bases and the J gene lost 5 bases, with 14 bases spanning the gap. The length of the CDR3 is 13 residues. Germline-derived CDR1 and CDR2 are SGHRS and YFSETQ.

The gene calls are TRBV19 and TRBJ2-6; D perhaps matches TRBD1 (7 bases). Germline V gene data show CDR1 as LNHDA and CDR2 as SQIVND (reference sequence). This CDR3 region has 16 residues. V dropped 9 bases and J dropped 1 base, with 16 bases sitting between them. The DNA for the CDR3 is TGTGCCAGCCAAGACAGGGCGGGGTCTGGGGCCAACGTCCTGACTTTC. Translating it yields CASQDRAGSGANVLTF.

V usage is TRBV2 and J usage is TRBJ2-3; 7 bases map to TRBD1. This CDR3 has 14 amino acids. V shed 4 bases, J shed 2 bases, and the junction held 3 bases outside the gene matches. CDR1 is SNHLY, CDR2 FYNNEI, per germline. The CDR3 spells CASSATGPTDTQYF. CDR3 DNA: TGTGCCAGCAGTGCGACAGGGCCCACAGATACGCAGTATTTT.

The V and J genes are TRBV6-1 and TRBJ1-6, with TRBD1 matching over 7 bases. Trimming took 3 bases from V and 6 from J; bases not matched to a gene: 5. There are 15 residues in the CDR3. Germline values: CDR1 MNHNS, CDR2 SASEGT. The CDR3: CASSETQGSNSPLHF. In DNA, the CDR3 is TGTGCCAGCAGTGAGACACAGGGGAGTAATTCACCCCTCCACTTT.

This CDR3 is CASSEGGGTSNPDTQYF. The CDR3 DNA reads TGTGCCAGCAGTGAAGGGGGGGGGACTAGTAATCCAGATACGCAGTATTTT. This chain uses TRBV2 with TRBJ2-3; TRBD2 aligns across 8 bases. Germline V gene lookup returns CDR1 SNHLY and CDR2 FYNNEI. The CDR3 is 17 amino acids. V lost 1 base to trimming and J lost 4 bases; unmatched junction nucleotides: 10.

The gene calls are TRBV4-1 and TRBJ2-7; 7 bases line up with TRBD1. V trimming: 1 base; J trimming: 3 bases; junction bases outside the gene matches: 3. Germline V gene lookup returns CDR1 MGHRA and CDR2 YSYEKL. The CDR3 sequence is 14 residues long. The CDR3 reads CASSQARQGYEQYF. The CDR3 DNA reads TGCGCCAGCAGCCAAGCGCGACAGGGCTACGAGCAGTACTTC.

The chain carries TRBV27 and TRBJ1-1; 7 bases line up with TRBD1. CDR3 length equals 15 residues. V lost 2 bases to trimming and J lost 1 base; unmatched junction nucleotides: 4. Germline V gene sequence: CDR1 MNHEY, CDR2 SMNVEV (reference sequence). The CDR3 DNA sequence: TGTGCCAGCAGTTTAAGGGGACAGAGGAACACTGAAGCTTTCTTT. Amino acids: CASSLRGQRNTEAFF.

V gene TRBV6-1 combines with J gene TRBJ1-4; D gene ambiguous. This CDR3 is 13 amino acids long. The V end was cut by 8 bases, the J end by 5 bases, with 12 bases between. CDR1 is MNHNS and CDR2 is SASEGT in the germline V gene. In DNA form, the CDR3 reads TGTGCCAGCCAATTGGGCAGCAATGAAAAACTGTTTTTT. This sequence encodes CASQLGSNEKLFF.

V and J are TRBV5-5 and TRBJ2-7; 10 bases match TRBD1. Germline trimming cut 3 bases from V and 5 bases from J; bases unmatched to any gene: 5. This CDR3 has 14 amino acids. The germline V gene encodes CDR1 SGHKS and CDR2 YYEKEE (reference sequence). The CDR3 coding sequence is TGTGCCAGCAGCTCCGGGACAGGGGTCCACGAGCAGTACTTC. It yields the protein CASSSGTGVHEQYF.

This CDR3 is CASSLLAGNSYEQYF. The CDR3 DNA reads as TGTGCCAGCAGCTTACTAGCGGGAAACTCCTACGAGCAGTACTTC. The gene calls are TRBV7-8 and TRBJ2-7; TRBD2 matches 9 bases. CDR3 size: 15 residues. V shed 2 bases, J shed 0 bases, and the junction held 2 bases outside the gene matches. CDR1 is SGHVS, CDR2 FQNEAQ, per germline. The complete variable domain, with remaining parts taken from reference TRBV7-8 and TRBJ2-7, reads GAGVSQSPRYKVAKRGQDVALRCDPISGHVSLFWYQQALGQGPEFLTYFQNEAQLDKSGLPSDRFFAERPEGSVSTLKIQRTQQEDSAVYLCASSLLAGNSYEQYFGPGTRLTVT.

This chain links TRBV5-1 with TRBJ2-6; maybe TRBD1 (6 bases). The length of the CDR3 is 15 residues. V lost 6 bases to trimming and J lost 4 bases, with 14 bases between them. Germline CDR1 and CDR2: SGHRS and YFSETQ. As DNA, the CDR3 is TGCGCCAGCAAGATCAGGGGTTCGGGGGCCAACGTCCTGACTTTC. Protein product: CASKIRGSGANVLTF. Full variable domain (rest looked up from reference TRBV5-1 and TRBJ2-6): KAGVTQTPRYLIKTRGQQVTLSCSPISGHRSVSWYQQTPGQGLQFLFEYFSETQRNKGNFPGRFSGRQFSNSRSEMNVSTLELGDSALYLCASKIRGSGANVLTFGAGSRLTVL.

The genes are TRBV6-1 and TRBJ2-7, with D tentatively TRBD1 (6 bases). Germline CDR1 and CDR2: MNHNS and SASEGT. V lost 3 bases and J lost 0, with 9 bases in between. The CDR3 spans 14 residues. The DNA of the CDR3 is TGTGCCAGCAGTGAGAGACAGGACTCCTACGAGCAGTACTTC. It specifies CASSERQDSYEQYF.

V is TRBV6-5 and J is TRBJ1-1; no firm D call. The V end lost 6 bases, the J end lost 4 bases, and 9 bases lay between the germline ends. This CDR3 contains 12 residues. Looked up from germline, CDR1 is MNHEY and CDR2 is SVGAGI. The CDR3 loop reads CASSRPSTEAFF. The CDR3 nucleotides read TGTGCCAGCAGCCGCCCGAGCACTGAAGCTTTCTTT.

The V and J genes are TRBV30 and TRBJ2-1, with 12 bases fitting TRBD2. In germline, CDR1 is GTSNPN, CDR2 SVGIG (reference sequence). This CDR3 has 15 amino acids. The J segment lost 2 bases and the V segment lost 3 bases, leaving 2 bases of the junction unmatched. The DNA of the CDR3 is TGTGCCTGGAGCCGACTAGCGGGGGCCTACAATGAGCAGTTCTTC. Translating it yields CAWSRLAGAYNEQFF.